Listed below are T cell receptor beta chains from one sample, sequenced in a study of blood T cell repertoires in COVID-19. TCRdb keeps only in-frame clones here, not all; method: immunoSEQ multiplex PCR. The sample contains about 400,000 clones, approximately 86% of which appear only once. The material sequenced was PBMCs or T cells enriched from blood (not recorded which). These receptors originate from a woman in her thirties or forties with acute COVID-19. The CDR3 runs from the conserved cysteine through the conserved F or W. D genes are given only for firm matches. Clone size is not always given. Where it is, it says once, few, many or a class for expanded clones.

j_gene: TRBJ1-1
d_gene: .
v_gene: TRBV5-1
len: 14
abundance: .
CDR3nt: TGCGCCAGCAGCTCGGCGGCGGAGAACACTGAAGCTTTCTTT
CDR3aa: CASSSAAENTEAFF

j_gene: TRBJ2-5
d_gene: TRBD2
v_gene: TRBV28
len: 17
abundance: .
CDR3nt: TGTGCCAGCAGTTTGTGGCTAGCGGGGCCCTTCCAAGAGACCCAGTACTTC
CDR3aa: CASSLWLAGPFQETQYF

j_gene: TRBJ2-3
d_gene: TRBD2
v_gene: TRBV7-9
len: 16
abundance: .
CDR3nt: TGTGCCAGCAGCTTTCTGGCGGGGGTCCCCACAGATACGCAGTATTTT
CDR3aa: CASSFLAGVPTDTQYF

j_gene: TRBJ1-4
d_gene: .
v_gene: TRBV7-2
len: 15
abundance: .
CDR3nt: TGTGCCAGCAGCACACGGACAGCCCCTAATGAAAAACTGTTTTTT
CDR3aa: CASSTRTAPNEKLFF

j_gene: TRBJ1-6
d_gene: .
v_gene: TRBV19
len: 13
abundance: .
CDR3nt: TGTGCCAGTAGCCCACAAACAAAATCACCCCTCCACTTT
CDR3aa: CASSPQTKSPLHF

j_gene: TRBJ1-4
d_gene: .
v_gene: TRBV4-1
len: 16
abundance: few
CDR3nt: TGCGCCAGCAGCCAACCCCTGATTAGAGATATTGAAAAACTGTTTTTT
CDR3aa: CASSQPLIRDIEKLFF

j_gene: TRBJ2-1
d_gene: .
v_gene: TRBV5-1
len: 16
abundance: .
CDR3nt: TGCGCCAGCAGCCTGGGACTTCTTAGTGACTACAATGAGCAGTTCTTC
CDR3aa: CASSLGLLSDYNEQFF

j_gene: TRBJ2-1
d_gene: .
v_gene: TRBV24-1
len: 13
abundance: .
CDR3nt: TGTGCCACCAGTCGGGGGGCCCGGAATGAGCAGTTCTTC
CDR3aa: CATSRGARNEQFF

j_gene: TRBJ2-2
d_gene: .
v_gene: TRBV4-1
len: 15
abundance: .
CDR3nt: TGCGCCAGCAGCCAAGGGGACACAAACACCGGGGAGCTGTTTTTT
CDR3aa: CASSQGDTNTGELFF

j_gene: TRBJ1-3
d_gene: .
v_gene: TRBV5-1
len: 11
abundance: .
CDR3nt: TGCGCCAGCAGCCCCGGTGGCACCATATATTTT
CDR3aa: CASSPGGTIYF

j_gene: TRBJ1-3
d_gene: .
v_gene: TRBV4-1
len: 17
abundance: .
CDR3nt: TGCGCCAGCAGCCAAGTACCGGAGTCACTCTCTGGAAACACCATATATTTT
CDR3aa: CASSQVPESLSGNTIYF

j_gene: TRBJ2-5
d_gene: TRBD2
v_gene: TRBV2
len: 15
abundance: .
CDR3nt: TGTGCCAGCAGTGAGGGACTAGCGGGGGAGGAGACCCAGTACTTC
CDR3aa: CASSEGLAGEETQYF

j_gene: TRBJ2-7
d_gene: TRBD1
v_gene: TRBV5-4
len: 14
abundance: .
CDR3nt: TGTGCCAGCAGCTCCGGGACAGTAGACTACGAGCAGTACTTC
CDR3aa: CASSSGTVDYEQYF

j_gene: TRBJ1-1
d_gene: .
v_gene: TRBV19
len: 18
abundance: .
CDR3nt: TGTGCCAGTACCCCGAATGGGGCAGGGATAGTGGTGAACACTGAAGCTTTCTTT
CDR3aa: CASTPNGAGIVVNTEAFF

j_gene: TRBJ2-5
d_gene: TRBD2
v_gene: TRBV5-1
len: 15
abundance: .
CDR3nt: TGCGCCAGCAGCTTGGGGCTAGCGGGGGCAGAGACCCAGTACTTC
CDR3aa: CASSLGLAGAETQYF

j_gene: TRBJ2-7
d_gene: .
v_gene: TRBV15
len: 15
abundance: .
CDR3nt: TGTGCCACCAGCAGAGAAAGGCTAGCCACTAACCAGCAGTACTTC
CDR3aa: CATSRERLATNQQYF

j_gene: TRBJ2-2
d_gene: TRBD1
v_gene: TRBV2
len: 15
abundance: .
CDR3nt: TGTGCCAGCACGGGACAGGGTCGGGACACCGGGGAGCTGTTTTTT
CDR3aa: CASTGQGRDTGELFF

j_gene: TRBJ1-2
d_gene: .
v_gene: TRBV2
len: 14
abundance: .
CDR3nt: TGTGCCAGCAGGTCCCTCAGGGCTGAATATGGCTACACCTTC
CDR3aa: CASRSLRAEYGYTF

j_gene: TRBJ1-2
d_gene: .
v_gene: TRBV3-1/TRBV3-2
len: 15
abundance: once
CDR3nt: TGTGCCAGCAGCCAAGGAGGAGTCAGGGAAGGGATCTACACCTTC
CDR3aa: CASSQGGVREGIYTF

j_gene: TRBJ1-5
d_gene: TRBD1
v_gene: TRBV19
len: 15
abundance: .
CDR3nt: TGTGCCAGTAGTCGGACAGGGGGTTTGAATCAGCCCCAGCATTTT
CDR3aa: CASSRTGGLNQPQHF

j_gene: TRBJ2-2
d_gene: TRBD1
v_gene: TRBV11-2
len: 15
abundance: .
CDR3nt: TGTGCCAGCAGCTTAGGACAGGGGAACACCGGGGAGCTGTTTTTT
CDR3aa: CASSLGQGNTGELFF

j_gene: TRBJ1-2
d_gene: .
v_gene: TRBV30
len: 14
abundance: .
CDR3nt: TGTGCCTGGATGGTCTCGGGTCCTAACTATGGCTACACCTTC
CDR3aa: CAWMVSGPNYGYTF

j_gene: TRBJ1-2
d_gene: TRBD1
v_gene: TRBV3-1/TRBV3-2
len: 15
abundance: .
CDR3nt: TGTGCCAGCAGCCCACAGGGACAGGGGTTTTATGGCTACACCTTC
CDR3aa: CASSPQGQGFYGYTF

j_gene: TRBJ1-2
d_gene: TRBD1
v_gene: TRBV15
len: 16
abundance: once
CDR3nt: TGTGCCACCAGCAGAGATCCGGGACAGAGTAGCTCTGGCTACACCTTC
CDR3aa: CATSRDPGQSSSGYTF

j_gene: TRBJ1-6
d_gene: .
v_gene: TRBV2
len: 13
abundance: few
CDR3nt: TGTGCCAGCAGGAGGGAGTGGAATTCACCCCTCCACTTT
CDR3aa: CASRREWNSPLHF

j_gene: TRBJ1-4
d_gene: .
v_gene: TRBV6-5
len: 14
abundance: .
CDR3nt: TGTGCCAGCAGAATAGGGGCTCCTAATGAAAAACTGTTTTTT
CDR3aa: CASRIGAPNEKLFF

j_gene: TRBJ2-1
d_gene: .
v_gene: TRBV4-1
len: 15
abundance: .
CDR3nt: TGCGCCACCCTACATCAGGGGCCTCAGGGGAATGAGCAGTTCTTC
CDR3aa: CATLHQGPQGNEQFF

j_gene: TRBJ1-2
d_gene: TRBD1
v_gene: TRBV2
len: 15
abundance: .
CDR3nt: TGTGCCAGCAGTAATAAGACAGGGGGTAACTATGGCTACACCTTC
CDR3aa: CASSNKTGGNYGYTF

j_gene: TRBJ1-4
d_gene: .
v_gene: TRBV11-2
len: 13
abundance: .
CDR3nt: TGTGCCAGCAGCCTGACTCTAAGCGAAAAACTGTTTTTT
CDR3aa: CASSLTLSEKLFF

j_gene: TRBJ1-6
d_gene: .
v_gene: TRBV4-1
len: 17
abundance: .
CDR3nt: TGCGCCAGCAGCCAAGATCTTAGTCAGGGAAGAAATTCACCCCTCCACTTT
CDR3aa: CASSQDLSQGRNSPLHF

j_gene: TRBJ1-5
d_gene: .
v_gene: TRBV12-5
len: 15
abundance: .
CDR3nt: TGTGCTAGTGGTTTGGTTCTTGAAGCCTCACAGCCCCAGCATTTT
CDR3aa: CASGLVLEASQPQHF

j_gene: TRBJ2-7
d_gene: TRBD2
v_gene: TRBV27
len: 15
abundance: .
CDR3nt: TGTGCCAGCAGTTTATCAGGGGAGGGCTCCTACGAGCAGTACTTC
CDR3aa: CASSLSGEGSYEQYF

j_gene: TRBJ1-2
d_gene: .
v_gene: TRBV5-6
len: 12
abundance: .
CDR3nt: TGTGCCAGCAGCTTGCCCGGTTATGGCTACACCTTC
CDR3aa: CASSLPGYGYTF

j_gene: TRBJ2-7
d_gene: TRBD2
v_gene: TRBV9
len: 16
abundance: .
CDR3nt: TGTGCCAGCAGCGCCGGTGGTGATAGCGGGACCTACGAGCAGTACTTC
CDR3aa: CASSAGGDSGTYEQYF

j_gene: TRBJ1-6
d_gene: TRBD1
v_gene: TRBV15
len: 13
abundance: .
CDR3nt: TGTGCCACCACAGACAGGGAGAATTCACCCCTCCACTTT
CDR3aa: CATTDRENSPLHF

j_gene: TRBJ1-1
d_gene: .
v_gene: TRBV11-3
len: 12
abundance: .
CDR3nt: TGTGCCAGCAGCTTAGAGTCGGGTAAAGCTTTCTTT
CDR3aa: CASSLESGKAFF